In its sample, the clone carrying this T cell receptor (beta chain) was seen a few times. Its specificity is unknown. Described time point: week 23, last vaccination. Every single dose of the vaccine, 300 ug of mutant IDH1 20-mer peptide, came with topical imiquimod. The record originates from a study of a mutant IDH1 vaccine in newly diagnosed glioma. Background on the study: Vaccination began 4-6 weeks post radiotherapy alone, or with temozolomide cycles.

Some clones are missing from TCRdb's copy, which holds only in-frame ones; the method was immunoSEQ multiplex PCR. This sample yields 77,000 or so clones, of which 75% to 90% are seen a single time; roughly 0.78% belongs to the top ten. The length of the CDR3 is 14 residues. In germline, CDR1 is SQVTM, CDR2 ANQGSEA. Germline trimming cut 5 bases from V and 3 bases from J; bases unmatched to any gene: 7. Sequences were derived from PBMCs, sampled from a glioma patient whose treatment included an IDH1 peptide vaccine. The TCR originated in a woman between 50 and 59 years old with glioma. This chain links TRBV29-1 with TRBJ1-5; 7 nucleotides line up with TRBD1. The CDR3 spells CSVSDRVDNQPQHF. As DNA, the CDR3 is TGCAGCGTTTCCGACAGGGTCGACAATCAGCCCCAGCATTTT.